This entry describes one T cell receptor beta chain. Mismatch with germline at one junction end may stem from a read error. This specimen comes from a study of cytotoxic CD8 clonotypes in ibrutinib-treated CLL. This CDR3 is 15 amino acids long. Per the germline V gene, CDR1 is SSHAT and CDR2 is FNYEAQ (reference sequence). Method: immunoSEQ multiplex PCR; TCRdb's copy keeps in-frame clones and lacks some. The sample contains 130,000 or so clones, roughly three quarters of which appear only once. This clonotype was obtained from a human donor with chronic lymphocytic leukemia. The V gene is TRBV7-7, the J gene TRBJ2-5, with D possibly TRBD1 on 7 matching bases. The sequences come from PBMCs, collected after 12 months of ibrutinib treatment. DNA of the CDR3: TGTGCTAGCAGCTTAAGGAGGGGACAGCAAGAGACCCAGTACTTC. Residues: CASSLRRGQQETQYF. Together with reference TRBV7-7 and TRBJ2-5, the CDR3 gives the full variable domain: GAGVSQSPRYKVTKRGQDVTLRCDPISSHATLYWYQQALGQGPEFLTYFNYEAQPDKSGLPSDRFSAERPEGSISTLTIQRTEQRDSAMYRCASSLRRGQQETQYFGPGTRLLVL.